The present entry profiles one TCR beta chain with its context. This entry is derived from a study of blood T cell repertoires in COVID-19. Study at large: Acute and convalescent COVID-19 samples came from the United States, Italy and Spain.

With 3 bases clipped from V and 4 bases from J, the junction kept 9 bases outside the gene matches. This CDR3 has 15 amino acids. CDR1 and CDR2 (germline): SGHRS, YFSETQ. Study processing details: The authors estimated nucleated cell counts from reference gene primer amplification. Sequenced by immunoSEQ multiplex PCR; TCRdb stores in-frame clones only, minus some. V and J calls and clone size come straight from that table; D and trimming were deduced from the DNA. This table has 110,000 to 150,000 clones, approximately 86% appearing once. The sequenced sample was peripheral blood. The clonotype comes from a human donor in a cohort sampled during active COVID-19. The chain combines TRBV5-1 with TRBJ2-5, with 7 bases lining up with TRBD2. CDR3 nucleotide sequence: TGCGCCAGCAGCTCCCAAGGGAGGGAAGGAGAGACCCAGTACTTC. Translation gives CASSSQGREGETQYF. Full variable domain (rest looked up from reference TRBV5-1 and TRBJ2-5): KAGVTQTPRYLIKTRGQQVTLSCSPISGHRSVSWYQQTPGQGLQFLFEYFSETQRNKGNFPGRFSGRQFSNSRSEMNVSTLELGDSALYLCASSSQGREGETQYFGPGTRLLVL.